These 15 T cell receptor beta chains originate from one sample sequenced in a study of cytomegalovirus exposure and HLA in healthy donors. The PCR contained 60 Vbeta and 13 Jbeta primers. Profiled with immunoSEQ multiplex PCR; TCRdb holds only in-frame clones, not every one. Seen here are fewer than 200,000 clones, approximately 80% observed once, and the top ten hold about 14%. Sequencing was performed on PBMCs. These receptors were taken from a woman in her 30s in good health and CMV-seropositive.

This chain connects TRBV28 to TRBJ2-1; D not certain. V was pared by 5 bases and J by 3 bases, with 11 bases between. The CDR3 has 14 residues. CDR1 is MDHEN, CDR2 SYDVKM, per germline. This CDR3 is CASSPQDIYNEQFF. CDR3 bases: TGTGCCAGCAGTCCTCAAGACATCTACAATGAGCAGTTCTTC. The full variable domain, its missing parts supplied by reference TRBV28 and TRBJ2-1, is DVKVTQSSRYLVKRTGEKVFLECVQDMDHENMFWYRQDPGLGLRLIYFSYDVKMKEKGDIPEGYSVSREKKERFSLILESASTNQTSMYLCASSPQDIYNEQFFGPGTRLTVL.

The CDR3 protein is CASSLQPRYGTDTQYF. CDR3 DNA: TGTGCCAGCAGTTTACAACCCCGCTATGGCACAGATACGCAGTATTTT. The chain links TRBV27 to TRBJ2-3, with D unclear. V lost 2 bases to trimming and J lost 1 base, with 13 bases between them. Germline CDR1 is MNHEY and CDR2 is SMNVEV (reference sequence). The CDR3 has 16 residues.

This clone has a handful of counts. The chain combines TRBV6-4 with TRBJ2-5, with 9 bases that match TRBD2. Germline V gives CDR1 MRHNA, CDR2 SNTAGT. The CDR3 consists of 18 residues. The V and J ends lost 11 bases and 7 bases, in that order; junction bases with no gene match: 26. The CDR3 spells CAGGTSHVKLVGAGTQYF. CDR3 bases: TGTGCCGGGGGGACTAGCCATGTAAAGCTGGTGGGGGCGGGGACCCAGTACTTC.

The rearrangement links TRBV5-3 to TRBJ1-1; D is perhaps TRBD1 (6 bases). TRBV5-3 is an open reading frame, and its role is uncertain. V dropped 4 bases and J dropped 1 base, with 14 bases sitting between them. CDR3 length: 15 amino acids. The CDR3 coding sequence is TGTGCCAGAAGCCAGAACAGGGATACGAACACTGAAGCTTTCTTT. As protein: CARSQNRDTNTEAFF.

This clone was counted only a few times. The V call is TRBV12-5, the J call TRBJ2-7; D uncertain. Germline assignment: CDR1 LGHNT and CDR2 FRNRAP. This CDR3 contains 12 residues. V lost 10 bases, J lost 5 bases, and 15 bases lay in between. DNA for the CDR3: TGTGCTAAAAGGAGTAGAGGAAACGAGCAGTACTTC. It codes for CAKRSRGNEQYF.

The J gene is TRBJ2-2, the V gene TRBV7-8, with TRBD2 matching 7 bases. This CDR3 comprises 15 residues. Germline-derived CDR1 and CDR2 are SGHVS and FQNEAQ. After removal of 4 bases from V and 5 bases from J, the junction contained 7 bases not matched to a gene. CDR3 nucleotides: TGTGCCAGCAGCTGGGCGGGGGACGGGACCGGGGAGCTGTTTTTT. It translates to CASSWAGDGTGELFF. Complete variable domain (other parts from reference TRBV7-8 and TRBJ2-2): GAGVSQSPRYKVAKRGQDVALRCDPISGHVSLFWYQQALGQGPEFLTYFQNEAQLDKSGLPSDRFFAERPEGSVSTLKIQRTQQEDSAVYLCASSWAGDGTGELFFGEGSRLTVL.

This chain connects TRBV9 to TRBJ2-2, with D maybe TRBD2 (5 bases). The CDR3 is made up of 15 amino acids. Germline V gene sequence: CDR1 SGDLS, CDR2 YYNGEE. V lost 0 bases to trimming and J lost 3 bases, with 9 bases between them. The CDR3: CASSVVGVYTGELFF. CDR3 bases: TGTGCCAGCAGCGTAGTCGGGGTTTACACCGGGGAGCTGTTTTTT. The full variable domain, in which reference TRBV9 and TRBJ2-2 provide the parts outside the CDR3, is DSGVTQTPKHLITATGQRVTLRCSPRSGDLSVYWYQQSLDQGLQFLIQYYNGEERAKGNILERFSAQQFPDLHSELNLSSLELGDSALYFCASSVVGVYTGELFFGEGSRLTVL.

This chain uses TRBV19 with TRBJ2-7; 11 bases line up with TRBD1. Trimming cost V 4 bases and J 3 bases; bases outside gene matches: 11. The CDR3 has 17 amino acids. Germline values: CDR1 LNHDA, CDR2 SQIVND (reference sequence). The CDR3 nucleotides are TGTGCCAGTAGTACCCCCCGCTGGACAGGGGGCGTCTACGAGCAGTACTTC. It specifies CASSTPRWTGGVYEQYF.

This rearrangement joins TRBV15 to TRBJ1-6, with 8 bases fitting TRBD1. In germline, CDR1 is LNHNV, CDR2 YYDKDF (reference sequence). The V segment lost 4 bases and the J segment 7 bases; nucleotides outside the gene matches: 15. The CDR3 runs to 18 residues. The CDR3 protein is CATSKRWGRGRPNSPLHF. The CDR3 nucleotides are TGTGCCACCAGCAAAAGATGGGGCAGGGGGCGTCCCAATTCACCCCTCCACTTT. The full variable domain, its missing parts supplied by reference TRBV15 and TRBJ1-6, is DAMVIQNPRYQVTQFGKPVTLSCSQTLNHNVMYWYQQKSSQAPKLLFHYYDKDFNNEADTPDNFQSRRPNTSFCFLDIRSPGLGDTAMYLCATSKRWGRGRPNSPLHFGNGTRLTVT.

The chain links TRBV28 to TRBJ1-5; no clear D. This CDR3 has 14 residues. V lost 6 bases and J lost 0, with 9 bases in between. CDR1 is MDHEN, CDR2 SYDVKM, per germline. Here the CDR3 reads CASRPDYSNQPQHF. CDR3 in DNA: TGTGCCAGCAGACCAGATTATAGCAATCAGCCCCAGCATTTT.

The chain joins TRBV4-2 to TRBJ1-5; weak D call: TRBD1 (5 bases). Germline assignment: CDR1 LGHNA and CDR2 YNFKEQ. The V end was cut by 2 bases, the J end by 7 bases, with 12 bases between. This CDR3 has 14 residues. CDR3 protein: CASSQLGEGQPQHF. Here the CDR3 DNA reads TGTGCCAGCAGCCAACTAGGGGAAGGGCAGCCCCAGCATTTT.

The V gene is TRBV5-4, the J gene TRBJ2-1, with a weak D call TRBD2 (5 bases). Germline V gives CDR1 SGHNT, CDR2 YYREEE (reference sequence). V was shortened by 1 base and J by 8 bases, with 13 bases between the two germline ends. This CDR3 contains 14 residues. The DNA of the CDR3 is TGTGCCAGCAGCTTGTCAGCGGATCGCGATGAGCAGTTCTTC. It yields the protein CASSLSADRDEQFF. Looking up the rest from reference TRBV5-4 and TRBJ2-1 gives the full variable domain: ETGVTQSPTHLIKTRGQQVTLRCSSQSGHNTVSWYQQALGQGPQFIFQYYREEENGRGNFPPRFSGLQFPNYSSELNVNALELDDSALYLCASSLSADRDEQFFGPGTRLTVL.

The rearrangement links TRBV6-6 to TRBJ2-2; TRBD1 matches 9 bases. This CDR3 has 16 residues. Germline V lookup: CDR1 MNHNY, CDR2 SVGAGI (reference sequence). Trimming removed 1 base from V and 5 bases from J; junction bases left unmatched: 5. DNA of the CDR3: TGTGCCAGCAGTTACTACCGGGACAGGGAAACCGGGGAGCTGTTTTTT. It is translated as CASSYYRDRETGELFF.

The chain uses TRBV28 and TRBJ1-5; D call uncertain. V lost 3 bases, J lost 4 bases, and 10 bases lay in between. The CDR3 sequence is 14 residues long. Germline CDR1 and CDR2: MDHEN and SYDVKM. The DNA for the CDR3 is TGTGCCAGCAGTTTGTGGGCAGCTAATCAGCCCCAGCATTTT. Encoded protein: CASSLWAANQPQHF. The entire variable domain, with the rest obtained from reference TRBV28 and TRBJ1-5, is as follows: DVKVTQSSRYLVKRTGEKVFLECVQDMDHENMFWYRQDPGLGLRLIYFSYDVKMKEKGDIPEGYSVSREKKERFSLILESASTNQTSMYLCASSLWAANQPQHFGDGTRLSIL.

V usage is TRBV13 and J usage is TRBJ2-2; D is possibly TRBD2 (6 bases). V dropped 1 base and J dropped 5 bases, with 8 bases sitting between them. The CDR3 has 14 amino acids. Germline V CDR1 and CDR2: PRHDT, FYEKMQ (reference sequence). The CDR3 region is CASSLAGVTGELFF. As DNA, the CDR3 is TGTGCCAGCAGCTTAGCGGGGGTAACCGGGGAGCTGTTTTTT.